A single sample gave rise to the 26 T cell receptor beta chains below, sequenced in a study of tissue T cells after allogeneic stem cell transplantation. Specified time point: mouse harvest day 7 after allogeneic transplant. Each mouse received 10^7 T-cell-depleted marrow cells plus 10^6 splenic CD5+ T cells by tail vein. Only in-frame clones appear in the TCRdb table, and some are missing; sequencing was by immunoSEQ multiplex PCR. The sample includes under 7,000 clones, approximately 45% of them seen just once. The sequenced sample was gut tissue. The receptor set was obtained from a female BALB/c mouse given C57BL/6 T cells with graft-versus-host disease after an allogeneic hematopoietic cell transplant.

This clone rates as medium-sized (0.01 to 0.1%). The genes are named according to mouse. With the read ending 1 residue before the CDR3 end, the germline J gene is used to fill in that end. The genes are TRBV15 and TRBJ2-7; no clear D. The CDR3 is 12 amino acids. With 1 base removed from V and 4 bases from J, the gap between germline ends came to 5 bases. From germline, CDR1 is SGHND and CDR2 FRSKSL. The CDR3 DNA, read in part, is TGTGCCAGCAGTTTAGACGGGTATGAACAGTAC. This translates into CASSLDGYEQY. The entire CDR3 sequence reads CASSLDGYEQYF.

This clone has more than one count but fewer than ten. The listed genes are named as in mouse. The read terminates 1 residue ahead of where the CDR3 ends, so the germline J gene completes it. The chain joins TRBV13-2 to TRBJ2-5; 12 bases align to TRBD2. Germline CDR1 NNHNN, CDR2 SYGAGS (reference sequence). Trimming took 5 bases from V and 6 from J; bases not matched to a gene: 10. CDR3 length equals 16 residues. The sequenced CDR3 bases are TGTGCCAGCGGGGCCGGGACTGGGGGGTCCCCGGACACCCAGTAC. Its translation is CASGAGTGGSPDTQY. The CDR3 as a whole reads CASGAGTGGSPDTQYF.

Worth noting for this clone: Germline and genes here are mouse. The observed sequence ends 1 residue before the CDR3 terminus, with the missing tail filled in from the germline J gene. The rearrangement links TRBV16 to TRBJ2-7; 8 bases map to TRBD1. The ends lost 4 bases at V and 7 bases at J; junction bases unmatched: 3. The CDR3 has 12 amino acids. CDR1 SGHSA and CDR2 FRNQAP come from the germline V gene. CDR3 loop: CASSSDRGEQYF. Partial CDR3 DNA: TGTGCAAGCAGCTCCGACAGGGGAGAACAGTAC.

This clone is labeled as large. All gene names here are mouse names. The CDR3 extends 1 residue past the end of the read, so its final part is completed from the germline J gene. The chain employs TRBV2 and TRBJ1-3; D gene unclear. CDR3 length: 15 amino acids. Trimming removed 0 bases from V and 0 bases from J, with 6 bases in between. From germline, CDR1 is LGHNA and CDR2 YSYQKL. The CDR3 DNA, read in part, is TGTGCCAGCAGCCAAGATGGGGATTCTGGAAATACGCTCTAT. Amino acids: CASSQDGDSGNTLY. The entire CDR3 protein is CASSQDGDSGNTLYF.

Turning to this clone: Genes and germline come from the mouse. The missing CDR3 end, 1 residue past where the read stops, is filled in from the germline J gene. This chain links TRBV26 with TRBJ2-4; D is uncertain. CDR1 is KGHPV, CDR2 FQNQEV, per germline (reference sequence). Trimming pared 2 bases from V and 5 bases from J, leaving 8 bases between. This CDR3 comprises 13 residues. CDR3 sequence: CASSLEERNTLYF. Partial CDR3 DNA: TGTGCCAGCAGTCTGGAGGAAAGAAACACCTTGTAC.

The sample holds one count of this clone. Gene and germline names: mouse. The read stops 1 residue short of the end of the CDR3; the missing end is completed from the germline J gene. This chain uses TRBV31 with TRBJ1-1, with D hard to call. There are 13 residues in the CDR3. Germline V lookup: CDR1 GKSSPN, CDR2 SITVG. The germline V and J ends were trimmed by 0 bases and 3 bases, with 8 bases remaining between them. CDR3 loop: CAWSLGMDTEVFF. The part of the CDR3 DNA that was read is TGTGCCTGGAGTCTGGGGATGGACACAGAAGTCTTC.

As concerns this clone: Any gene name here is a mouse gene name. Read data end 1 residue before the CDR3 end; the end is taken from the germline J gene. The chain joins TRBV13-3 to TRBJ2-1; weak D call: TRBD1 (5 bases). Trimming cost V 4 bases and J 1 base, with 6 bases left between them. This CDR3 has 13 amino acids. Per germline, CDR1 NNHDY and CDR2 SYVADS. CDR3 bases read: TGTGCCAGCAGTAACAGGAACTATGCTGAGCAGTTC. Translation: CASSNRNYAEQF. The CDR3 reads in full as CASSNRNYAEQFF.

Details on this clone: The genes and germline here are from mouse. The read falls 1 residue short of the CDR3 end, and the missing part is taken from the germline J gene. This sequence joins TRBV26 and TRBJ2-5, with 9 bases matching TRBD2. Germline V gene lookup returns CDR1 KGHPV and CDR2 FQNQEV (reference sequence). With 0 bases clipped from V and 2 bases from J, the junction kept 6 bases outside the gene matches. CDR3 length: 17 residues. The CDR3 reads CASSLSIGGASQDTQYF. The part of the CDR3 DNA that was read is TGTGCCAGCAGTCTGTCGATTGGGGGGGCGAGCCAAGACACCCAGTAC.

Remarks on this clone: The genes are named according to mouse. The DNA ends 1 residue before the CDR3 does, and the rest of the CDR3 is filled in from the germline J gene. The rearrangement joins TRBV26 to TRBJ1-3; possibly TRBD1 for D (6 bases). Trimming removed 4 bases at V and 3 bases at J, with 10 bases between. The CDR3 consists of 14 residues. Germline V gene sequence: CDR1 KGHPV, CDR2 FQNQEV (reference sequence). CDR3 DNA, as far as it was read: TGTGCCAGCAGTCCCCCAGGGGATGGAAATACGCTCTAT. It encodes CASSPPGDGNTLY. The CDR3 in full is CASSPPGDGNTLYF.

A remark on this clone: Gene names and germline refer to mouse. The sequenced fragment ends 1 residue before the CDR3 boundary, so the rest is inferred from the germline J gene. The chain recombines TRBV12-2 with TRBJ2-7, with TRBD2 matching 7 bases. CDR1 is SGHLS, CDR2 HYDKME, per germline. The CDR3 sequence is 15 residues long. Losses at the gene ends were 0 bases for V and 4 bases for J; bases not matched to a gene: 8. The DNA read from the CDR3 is TGTGCCAGCTCTCTCGATGACTGGGCGTTATATGAACAGTAC. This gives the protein CASSLDDWALYEQY. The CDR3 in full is CASSLDDWALYEQYF.

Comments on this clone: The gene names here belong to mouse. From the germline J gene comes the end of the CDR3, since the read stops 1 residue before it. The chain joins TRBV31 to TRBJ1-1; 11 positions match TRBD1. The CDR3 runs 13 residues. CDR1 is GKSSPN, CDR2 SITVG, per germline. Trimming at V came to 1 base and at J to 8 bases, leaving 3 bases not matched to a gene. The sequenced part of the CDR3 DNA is TGTGCCTGGAGTCCTGGACAGGGGGCGGAAGTCTTC. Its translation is CAWSPGQGAEVF. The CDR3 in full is CAWSPGQGAEVFF.

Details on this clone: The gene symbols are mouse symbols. The CDR3 protein is CASSPTEDTQYF. The DNA read from the CDR3 is TGTGCAAGCAGCCCGACAGAAGACACCCAGTAC. V gene TRBV16 combines with J gene TRBJ2-5; TRBD1 is a possible D gene (5 bases). The read ends 1 residue early relative to the CDR3; the germline J gene fills the gap. CDR1 SGHSA and CDR2 FRNQAP come from the germline V gene. Trimming took off 5 bases at V and 4 bases at J, with 7 bases between the two ends. This CDR3 is 12 amino acids long.

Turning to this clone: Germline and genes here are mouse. CDR3 sequence: CASSQGVVSYEQYF. The covered CDR3 bases are TGTGCCAGCAGCCAAGGGGTGGTCTCCTATGAACAGTAC. This sequence joins TRBV5 and TRBJ2-7; no definite D call. Read data end 1 residue before the CDR3 end; the end is taken from the germline J gene. Trimming removed 1 base from V and 0 bases from J, with 7 bases in between. The CDR3 has 14 amino acids. Germline V gives CDR1 LGHNA, CDR2 YNLKQL (reference sequence).

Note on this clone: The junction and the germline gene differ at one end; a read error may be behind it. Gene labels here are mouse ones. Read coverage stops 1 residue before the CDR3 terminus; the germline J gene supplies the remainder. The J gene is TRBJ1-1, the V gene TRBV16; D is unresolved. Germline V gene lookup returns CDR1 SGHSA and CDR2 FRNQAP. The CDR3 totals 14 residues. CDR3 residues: CANSPQYANTEVFF. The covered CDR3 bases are TGTGCAAACAGCCCTCAATATGCAAACACAGAAGTCTTC.

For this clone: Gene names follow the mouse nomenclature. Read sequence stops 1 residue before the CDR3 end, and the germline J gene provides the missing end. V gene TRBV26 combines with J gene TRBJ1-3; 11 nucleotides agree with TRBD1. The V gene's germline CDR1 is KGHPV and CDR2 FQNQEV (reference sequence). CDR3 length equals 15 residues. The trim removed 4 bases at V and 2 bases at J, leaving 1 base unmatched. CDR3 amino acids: CASSPGQGAGNTLYF. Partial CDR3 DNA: TGTGCCAGCAGTCCGGGACAGGGGGCTGGAAATACGCTCTAT.

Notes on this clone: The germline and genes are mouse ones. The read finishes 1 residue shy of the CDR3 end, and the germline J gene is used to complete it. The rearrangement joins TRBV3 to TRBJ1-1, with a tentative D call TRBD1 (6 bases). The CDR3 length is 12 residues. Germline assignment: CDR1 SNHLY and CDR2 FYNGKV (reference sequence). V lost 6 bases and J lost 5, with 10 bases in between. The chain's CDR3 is CASRRGGTEVFF. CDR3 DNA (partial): TGTGCCAGCAGGAGGGGGGGGACAGAAGTCTTC.

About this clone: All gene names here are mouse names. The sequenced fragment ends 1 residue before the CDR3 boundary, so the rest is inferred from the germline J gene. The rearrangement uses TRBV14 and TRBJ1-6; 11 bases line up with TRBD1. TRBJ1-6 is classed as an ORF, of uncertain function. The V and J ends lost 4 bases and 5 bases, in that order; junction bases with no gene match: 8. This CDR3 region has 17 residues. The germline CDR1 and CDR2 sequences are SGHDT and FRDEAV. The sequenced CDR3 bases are TGTGCCAGCAGTCTGTCCCGGGACAGGGGGGATAATTCGCCCCTCTAC. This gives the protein CASSLSRDRGDNSPLY. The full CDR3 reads CASSLSRDRGDNSPLYF.

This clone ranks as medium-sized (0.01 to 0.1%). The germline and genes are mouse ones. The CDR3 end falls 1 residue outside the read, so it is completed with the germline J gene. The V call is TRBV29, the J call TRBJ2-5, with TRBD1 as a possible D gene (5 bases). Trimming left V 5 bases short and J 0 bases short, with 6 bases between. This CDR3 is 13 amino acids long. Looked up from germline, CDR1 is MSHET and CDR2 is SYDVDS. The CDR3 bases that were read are TGTGCTAGCAGTCAGGGTAACCAAGACACCCAGTAC. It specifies CASSQGNQDTQY. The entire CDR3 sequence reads CASSQGNQDTQYF.

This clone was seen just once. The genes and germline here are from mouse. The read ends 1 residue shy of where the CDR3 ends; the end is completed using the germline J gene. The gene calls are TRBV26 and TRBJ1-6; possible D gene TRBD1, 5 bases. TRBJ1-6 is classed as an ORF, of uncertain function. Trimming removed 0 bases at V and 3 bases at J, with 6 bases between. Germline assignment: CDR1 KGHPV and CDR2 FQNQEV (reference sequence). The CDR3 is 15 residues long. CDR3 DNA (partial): TGTGCCAGCAGTCTGTCAGGGGTCTATAATTCGCCCCTCTAC. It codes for CASSLSGVYNSPLY. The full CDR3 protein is CASSLSGVYNSPLYF.

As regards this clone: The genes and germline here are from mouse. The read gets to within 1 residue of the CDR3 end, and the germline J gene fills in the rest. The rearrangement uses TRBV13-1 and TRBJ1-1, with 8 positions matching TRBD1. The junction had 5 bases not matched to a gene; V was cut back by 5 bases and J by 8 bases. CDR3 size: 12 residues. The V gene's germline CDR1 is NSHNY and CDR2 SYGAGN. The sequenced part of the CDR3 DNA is TGTGCCAGCAGCTCAGGGGGCCGGGAAGTCTTC. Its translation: CASSSGGREVF. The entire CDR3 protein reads CASSSGGREVFF.

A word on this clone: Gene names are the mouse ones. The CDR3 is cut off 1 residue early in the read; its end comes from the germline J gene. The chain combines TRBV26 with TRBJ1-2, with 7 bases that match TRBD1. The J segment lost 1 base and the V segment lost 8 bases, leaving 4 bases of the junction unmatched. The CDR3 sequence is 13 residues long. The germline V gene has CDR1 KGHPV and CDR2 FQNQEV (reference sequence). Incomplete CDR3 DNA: TGTGCCAGCGGAAGGGACAGAAACTCCGACTACACC. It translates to CASGRDRNSDYT. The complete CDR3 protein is CASGRDRNSDYTF.

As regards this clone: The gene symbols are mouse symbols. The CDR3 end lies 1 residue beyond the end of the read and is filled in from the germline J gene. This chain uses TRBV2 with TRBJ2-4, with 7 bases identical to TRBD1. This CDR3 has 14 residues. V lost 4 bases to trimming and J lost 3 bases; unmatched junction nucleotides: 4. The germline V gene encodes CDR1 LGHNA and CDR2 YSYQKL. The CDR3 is CASSRQGGQNTLYF. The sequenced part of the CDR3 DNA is TGTGCCAGCAGCCGACAGGGAGGACAAAACACCTTGTAC.

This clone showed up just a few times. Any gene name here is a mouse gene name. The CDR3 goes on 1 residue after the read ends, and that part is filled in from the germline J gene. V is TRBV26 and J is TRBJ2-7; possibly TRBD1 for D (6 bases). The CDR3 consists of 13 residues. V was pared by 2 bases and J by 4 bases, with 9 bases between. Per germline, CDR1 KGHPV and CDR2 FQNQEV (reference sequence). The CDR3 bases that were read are TGTGCCAGCAGTCTGGCGGGACAATATGAACAGTAC. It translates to CASSLAGQYEQY. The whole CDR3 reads CASSLAGQYEQYF.

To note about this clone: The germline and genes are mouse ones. The CDR3 bases that were read are TGTGCCAGCAGTCTCGGGATCACAGAAGTCTTC. Amino acids: CASSLGITEVF. The whole CDR3 protein is CASSLGITEVFF. The chain has TRBV26 and TRBJ1-1; no clear D gene. The observed sequence ends 1 residue before the CDR3 terminus, with the missing tail filled in from the germline J gene. This CDR3 has 12 amino acids. The germline V and J ends were trimmed by 3 bases and 4 bases, with 6 bases remaining between them. Per germline, CDR1 KGHPV and CDR2 FQNQEV (reference sequence).

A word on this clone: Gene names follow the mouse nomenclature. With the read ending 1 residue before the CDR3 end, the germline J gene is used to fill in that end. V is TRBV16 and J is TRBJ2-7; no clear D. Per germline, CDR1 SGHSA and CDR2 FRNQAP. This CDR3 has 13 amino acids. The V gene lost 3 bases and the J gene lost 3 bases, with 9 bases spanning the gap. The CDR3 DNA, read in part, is TGTGCAAGCAGCTTCGACTCTTTCTATGAACAGTAC. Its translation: CASSFDSFYEQY. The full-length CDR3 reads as CASSFDSFYEQYF.

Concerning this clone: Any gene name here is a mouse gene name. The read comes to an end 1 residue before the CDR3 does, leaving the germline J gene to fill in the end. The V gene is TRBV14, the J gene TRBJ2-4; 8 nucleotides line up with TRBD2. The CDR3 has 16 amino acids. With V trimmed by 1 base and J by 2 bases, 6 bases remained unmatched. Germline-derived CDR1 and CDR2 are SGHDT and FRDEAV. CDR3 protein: CASSFGGGRYQNTLYF. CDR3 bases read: TGTGCCAGCAGTTTCGGGGGGGGGCGCTATCAAAACACCTTGTAC.